The 9 T cell receptor beta chains given below trace back to one sample, sequenced in a study of tumor-infiltrating lymphocytes in primary liver carcinoma. Each 20-30 mg portion of unsorted bulk tissue served as the source for co-extraction of RNA and DNA. Reverse transcription of about 0.5 ug total RNA with a constant-region primer produced TCR beta cDNA. Library construction for TCR beta comprised three nested multiplex PCR rounds performed with slightly modified ARM-PCR. Use of TRBV1-TRBV30 forward primers with a C-beta reverse primer characterized the first two PCR rounds, which lasted about 10 cycles each. TCRdb reprocessed the multiplex PCR reads with MiXCR, giving one entry per CDR3 protein. The table has around 37,000 distinct CDR3 sequences, 60% to 80% seen once. Sequencing was performed on tumor-adjacent normal liver tissue. The receptors were gathered from a man in his forties with primary liver carcinoma and hepatitis B virus infection.

This clonotype was picked up one time. A read error may account for a junction end that differs from germline. This CDR3 reads CTSSLALRNTEPFF. The DNA for the CDR3 is TGTACCAGCAGCTTGGCCCTGAGGAACACTGAACCTTTCTTT. V usage is TRBV5-5 and J usage is TRBJ1-1; no clear D. The CDR3 contains 14 residues. Germline V lookup: CDR1 SGHKS, CDR2 YYEKEE (reference sequence).

This clonotype has a handful of counts. A much larger clone lies one base from this, so it may be a read error. This rearrangement joins TRBV28 to TRBJ1-6; D remains ambiguous. The CDR3 covers 14 residues. The germline gives CDR1 MDHEN, CDR2 SYDVKM. The CDR3 loop is CASSLLGNNPPLHF. CDR3 nucleotides: TGTGCCAGCAGTTTATTGGGGAATAATCCACCCCTCCACTTT.

The chain carries TRBV29-1 and TRBJ2-7; 7 nucleotides line up with TRBD2. The germline V gene encodes CDR1 SQVTM and CDR2 ANQGSEA. There are 13 residues in the CDR3. The CDR3 coding sequence is TGCAACGCCGCCGGGACTAACGGCTACGAGCAGTACTTC. This encodes CNAAGTNGYEQYF.

About this clonotype: At one end, the junction sequence differs from germline, possibly due to a read error. The V gene is TRBV7-8, the J gene TRBJ2-3, with a weak D call TRBD2 (5 bases). CDR3 length: 14 amino acids. From germline, CDR1 is SGHVS and CDR2 FQNEAQ. This CDR3 reads CASSSDRYEGTQYF. CDR3 bases: TGTGCCAGTAGCTCCGACCGGTACGAGGGTACGCAGTATTTT.

As for this clonotype: The CDR3 does not end in the conserved phenylalanine or tryptophan, so this is likely a read error. The V gene is TRBV29-1, the J gene TRBJ2-4, with 8 bases that match TRBD2. The junction had 8 bases not matched to a gene; V was cut back by 4 bases and J by 6 bases. Per germline, CDR1 SQVTM and CDR2 ANQGSEA. CDR3 length: 14 amino acids. The CDR3 is CSVGGRGVGNIQYS. The CDR3 DNA sequence: TGCAGCGTTGGAGGGCGGGGGGTTGGAAACATTCAGTACTCC.

This chain uses TRBV6-5 with TRBJ2-7, with TRBD2 as a possible D gene (6 bases). The CDR3 has 13 residues. Germline V CDR1 and CDR2: MNHEY, SVGAGI. The CDR3 is CGRKIADNYEQYF. CDR3 sequence (DNA): TGTGGCCGCAAAATAGCGGATAACTACGAGCAGTACTTC.

In DNA, the CDR3 is TGTGCCAGCAGCAAAGGGGCTAGCTCCTACAATGAGCAGTTCTTC. This gives the protein CASSKGASSYNEQFF. The V call is TRBV7-8, the J call TRBJ2-1; possible D gene TRBD1, 5 bases. Deletions cut 5 bases from V and 0 bases from J, with 11 bases between. The CDR3 runs to 15 residues. Per the germline V gene, CDR1 is SGHVS and CDR2 is FQNEAQ.

With respect to this clonotype: Mismatch with germline at one junction end may stem from a read error. This chain uses TRBV6-6 with TRBJ2-1; 8 positions match TRBD2. This CDR3 is built from 14 residues. Germline values: CDR1 MNHNY, CDR2 SVGAGI (reference sequence). The CDR3 coding sequence is TGTGCTAGCAGTTACGAAGCGGGAGACAATGAGCAGCTCTTC. Residues: CASSYEAGDNEQLF.

This clonotype showed up just once. This is likely a read error, given that the CDR3 carries no conserved phenylalanine or tryptophan at its end. The rearrangement uses TRBV11-2 and TRBJ2-4, with D perhaps TRBD1 (6 bases). The V gene lost 4 bases and the J gene lost 7 bases, with 14 bases spanning the gap. CDR3 length: 14 residues. The germline gives CDR1 SGHAT, CDR2 FQNNGV. The CDR3 nucleotides read TGTGCCAGCAGCTCCAGGACAGTGGATAACATTCAGTACTCC. It encodes CASSSRTVDNIQYS.